Listed below are T cell receptor beta chains from one sample, sequenced in a study of T cells in Graves' hyperthyroidism and ophthalmopathy. Via MiXCR, TCRdb re-called the multiplex PCR reads, giving one row per CDR3 protein. Of fewer than 550,000 distinct CDR3 sequences in the sample, 15% to 19% are singletons; the top ten hold 7.7%. Sequencing used blood. The receptors shown here come from a woman aged 18 to 35 with Graves' hyperthyroidism. Both conserved end residues are part of each CDR3. D genes are given only for firm matches. Clone size is stated in some rows and not others, as once, few, many or a class when expanded.

few	18	TRBV7-9	TRBD1	TRBJ1-2	CASSPLQGALVSDYGYTF	TGTGCCAGCAGCCCGCTACAGGGGGCCCTCGTGTCGGACTATGGCTACACCTTC
many	13	TRBV2	-	TRBJ1-3	CASSERGGNTIYF	TGTGCCAGCAGTGAACGTGGAGGGAACACCATATATTTT
-	18	TRBV5-4	-	TRBJ2-3	CASSSRGSGLFGTDTQYF	TGTGCCAGCAGCTCCCGGGGTAGTGGCTTGTTTGGCACAGATACGCAGTATTTT
many	14	TRBV16	-	TRBJ2-7	CASSQAAGSYEQYF	TGTGCCAGCAGCCAAGCGGCAGGGAGTTACGAGCAGTACTTC
many	13	TRBV12-3/TRBV12-4	-	TRBJ1-6	CASRYNTDSPLHF	TGTGCCAGCAGATACAACACAGACTCACCCCTCCACTTT
many	14	TRBV7-3	-	TRBJ2-3	CASSSPGITDTQYF	TGTGCCAGCAGCTCCCCCGGAATCACAGATACGCAGTATTTT
many	10	TRBV12-5	-	TRBJ2-7	CASGLGEQYF	TGTGCTAGTGGTTTGGGGGAGCAGTACTTC
many	17	TRBV6-6	-	TRBJ2-5	CASSYFGGEGYQETQYF	TGTGCCAGCAGTTACTTCGGGGGAGAAGGGTACCAAGAGACCCAGTACTTC
many	13	TRBV2	-	TRBJ1-6	CASRRVRGSPLHF	TGTGCCAGCAGACGGGTCCGTGGTTCACCCCTCCACTTT
-	11	TRBV29-1	-	TRBJ1-2	CSVDLNYGYTF	TGCAGCGTTGACCTTAACTATGGCTACACCTTC
many	12	TRBV29-1	TRBD1	TRBJ2-7	CSVRDRSYEQYF	TGCAGCGTCCGGGACAGGTCCTACGAGCAGTACTTC
-	16	TRBV4-1	-	TRBJ1-2	CASSQAVGSLNYGYTF	TGCGCCAGCAGCCAAGCGGTAGGTAGCCTTAACTATGGCTACACCTTC
many	14	TRBV20-1	-	TRBJ1-5	CSASGGGRNQPQHF	TGCAGTGCTTCGGGGGGGGGACGCAATCAGCCCCAGCATTTT
many	17	TRBV19	TRBD1	TRBJ1-5	CASSIRDRGSGNQPQHF	TGTGCCAGTAGTATACGGGACAGGGGCAGTGGCAATCAGCCCCAGCATTTT
-	19	TRBV7-3	TRBD2	TRBJ2-5	CASSSPRGLAGGRQETQYF	TGTGCCAGCAGCTCCCCCCGAGGACTAGCGGGAGGACGTCAAGAGACCCAGTACTTC
-	13	TRBV29-1	-	TRBJ2-5	CSVDDGPQETQYF	TGCAGCGTTGATGACGGGCCCCAAGAGACCCAGTACTTC
few	16	TRBV9	-	TRBJ1-1	CASSATRAGWNTEAFF	TGTGCCAGCAGCGCCACCCGGGCGGGATGGAACACTGAAGCTTTCTTT
many	15	TRBV28	TRBD2	TRBJ2-3	CASSKGGSKTDTQYF	TGTGCCAGCAGCAAGGGAGGGTCGAAGACAGATACGCAGTATTTT
many	17	TRBV7-9	-	TRBJ2-3	CASSFALGALSTDTQYF	TGTGCCAGCAGCTTTGCCCTCGGGGCCTTGAGCACAGATACGCAGTATTTT
-	15	TRBV18	-	TRBJ1-2	CASSLGSQQNYGYTF	TGTGCCAGCTCCCTCGGCAGCCAGCAGAACTATGGCTACACCTTC
many	12	TRBV5-4	-	TRBJ1-6	CASSLDTSPLHF	TGTGCCAGCAGCTTGGATACTTCACCCCTCCACTTT
-	12	TRBV25-1	-	TRBJ2-1	CASTGWGNEQFF	TGTGCCAGCACGGGTTGGGGCAATGAGCAGTTCTTC
many	15	TRBV29-1	TRBD2	TRBJ2-1	CSVERTSSRDNEQFF	TGCAGCGTTGAAAGGACTAGCAGTCGAGACAATGAGCAGTTCTTC
many	14	TRBV10-3	-	TRBJ1-6	CAISHFDNNSPLHF	TGTGCCATCAGCCACTTTGACAATAATTCACCCCTCCACTTT
few	13	TRBV5-8	-	TRBJ2-2	CAATSIVAGELFF	TGTGCCGCGACATCGATAGTGGCCGGGGAGCTGTTTTTT
few	14	TRBV5-1	-	TRBJ2-2	CASSLMGQPGELFF	TGCGCCAGCAGCTTGATGGGACAACCCGGGGAGCTGTTTTTT
many	14	TRBV7-2	-	TRBJ2-3	CASSSDWSTDTQYF	TGTGCCAGCAGCTCGGACTGGAGCACAGATACGCAGTATTTT
many	13	TRBV2	-	TRBJ2-7	CASSGHARPEQYF	TGTGCCAGCAGCGGGCATGCTCGGCCCGAGCAGTACTTC
many	13	TRBV28	TRBD1	TRBJ1-2	CASRRQGPYGYTF	TGTGCCAGCAGGCGACAGGGACCATATGGCTACACCTTC
many	13	TRBV9	-	TRBJ1-1	CASSPGWSTEAFF	TGTGCCAGCAGCCCGGGATGGAGCACTGAAGCTTTCTTT
many	12	TRBV3-1	-	TRBJ2-5	CASSQEYEKQYF	TGTGCCAGCAGCCAAGAATATGAGAAACAGTACTTC
-	14	TRBV18	TRBD1	TRBJ1-4	CASSPPGQGEKLFF	TGTGCCAGCTCACCACCGGGACAGGGTGAAAAACTGTTTTTT
few	16	TRBV4-1	-	TRBJ1-4	CASSQVWQGGREKLFF	TGCGCCAGCAGCCAAGTTTGGCAGGGAGGCCGTGAAAAACTGTTTTTT
many	15	TRBV7-3	-	TRBJ2-1	CASSMNRDSYNEQFF	TGTGCCAGCAGCATGAACCGGGACTCGTACAATGAGCAGTTCTTC
few	19	TRBV20-1	TRBD1	TRBJ1-6	CSARVGRYAGDRVDSPLHF	TGCAGTGCTAGAGTAGGACGATACGCTGGGGACAGGGTAGATTCACCCCTCCACTTT
many	14	TRBV12-5	-	TRBJ2-6	CASGFRAGANVLTF	TGTGCTAGTGGTTTCAGGGCTGGGGCCAACGTCCTGACTTTC
many	15	TRBV19	TRBD1	TRBJ1-1	CASSTTGQRNTEAFF	TGTGCCAGTAGTACAACGGGACAGCGGAACACTGAAGCTTTCTTT
many	14	TRBV20-1	TRBD2	TRBJ2-3	CSAAIAGVTDTQYF	TGCAGTGCGGCGATAGCGGGAGTGACAGATACGCAGTATTTT
many	15	TRBV19	-	TRBJ2-1	CASSPLTGYYNEQFF	TGTGCCAGTTCCCCCCTCACAGGGTACTACAATGAGCAGTTCTTC
many	14	TRBV29-1	TRBD1	TRBJ2-2	CSVSDRANTGELFF	TGCAGCGTCTCCGACAGGGCCAACACCGGGGAGCTGTTTTTT
many	11	TRBV12-3/TRBV12-4	-	TRBJ2-7	CASSRLDEQYF	TGTGCCAGCAGCCGTCTCGACGAGCAGTACTTC
-	13	TRBV28	-	TRBJ1-1	CASKRDHYTEAFF	TGTGCCAGCAAACGCGATCACTACACTGAAGCTTTCTTT
-	13	TRBV6-5	-	TRBJ1-1	CASSYSRVAEAFF	TGTGCCAGCAGTTACTCAAGAGTCGCTGAAGCTTTCTTT
-	14	TRBV20-1	-	TRBJ2-2	CSARDPTVAGELFF	TGCAGTGCTAGAGACCCCACTGTCGCCGGGGAGCTGTTTTTT
-	17	TRBV9	TRBD2	TRBJ2-3	CASSVGLAGPFTDTQYF	TGTGCCAGCAGCGTAGGACTAGCGGGGCCATTCACAGATACGCAGTATTTT
-	17	TRBV19	TRBD2	TRBJ2-1	CASSSFLSGSPPYRQFF	TGTGCCAGTAGCTCGTTCCTTAGCGGGAGCCCCCCCTATAGGCAGTTCTTC
many	13	TRBV12-3/TRBV12-4	-	TRBJ2-5	CASSFAGRGTQYF	TGTGCCAGCAGTTTTGCCGGACGCGGGACCCAGTACTTC
few	14	TRBV2	-	TRBJ2-2	CASSERGNTGELFF	TGTGCCAGCAGCGAACGAGGGAACACCGGGGAGCTGTTTTTT
many	22	TRBV7-6	-	TRBJ2-2	CASSFSGSNRDPPFTNTGELFF	TGTGCCAGCAGCTTTTCCGGATCAAACAGGGATCCCCCTTTCACGAACACCGGGGAGCTGTTTTTT
many	15	TRBV20-1	TRBD1	TRBJ2-7	CSASTPRGQNYEQYF	TGCAGTGCTAGCACCCCCAGGGGACAGAACTACGAGCAGTACTTC
-	15	TRBV4-1	TRBD2	TRBJ2-1	CASSQVAGDNNEQFF	TGCGCCAGCAGCCAAGTAGCGGGAGACAACAATGAGCAGTTCTTC